This is a list of T cell receptor beta chains from one sample in a study of shared clonotypes between healthy human individuals. Data came from immunoSEQ multiplex PCR; TCRdb stores just in-frame clones and leaves some out. Of some 1 million clones in the sample, about 75% are singletons; the top ten hold over 1.3%. Sequenced input: memory CD4+ T cells sorted from blood. These receptors all come from a man between 18 and 29 years old in good health. CDR3s include the opening cysteine and the closing phenylalanine or tryptophan. Fields, in order: clone size, J gene, V gene, CDR3 protein. Only some rows state a clone size, as once, few, many or a class for expanded clones.

>-|TRBJ2-1|TRBV10-2
CASLGLNSYNEQFF
>-|TRBJ1-4|TRBV28
CASRGPGQGSEKLFF
>-|TRBJ1-6|TRBV6-1
CASSEWVDSPLHF
>few|TRBJ1-1|TRBV4-3
CASSQRSVTEAFF
>once|TRBJ1-5|TRBV10-1
CASSQDRDQPQHF
>-|TRBJ2-1|TRBV6-5
CASTSEGRWNEQFF
>-|TRBJ2-6|TRBV21-1
CASSKVEHSGANVLTF
>-|TRBJ1-6|TRBV18
CASSPTGDYNSPLHF
>-|TRBJ2-3|TRBV5-1
CASSLVLDRGTDTQYF
>-|TRBJ2-6|TRBV5-4
CASSVLTGGLRGANVLTF
>-|TRBJ1-2|TRBV10-2
CASSEGGGGNGYTF
>few|TRBJ1-4|TRBV5-1
CASSPDRGGEKLFF
>-|TRBJ2-7|TRBV10-3
CAIGGGLAGHEQYF
>-|TRBJ2-2|TRBV29-1
CSVGWTGTNTGELFF
>-|TRBJ2-5|TRBV30
CAWSGGQVETQYF
>-|TRBJ2-1|TRBV4-1
CASSQPGHSSYNEQFF
>-|TRBJ1-2|TRBV10-3
CAISEPARVGAGGYTF
>few|TRBJ1-1|TRBV5-1
CASSSGTGYGTEAFF
>once|TRBJ2-7|TRBV6-5
CASSYSTGTGAYEQYF
>-|TRBJ1-2|TRBV6-5
CASTKAGLGYGYTF
>few|TRBJ2-1|TRBV20-1
CSADRGAEQFF
>-|TRBJ2-3|TRBV29-1
CSVSGRPITDTQYF
>few|TRBJ1-6|TRBV30
CAWTRPQPNSPLHF
>-|TRBJ1-2|TRBV28
CASSRQGAKGYTF
>-|TRBJ1-4|TRBV5-6
CASNPAGTGGEKLFF
>few|TRBJ2-5|TRBV9
CASSVGGLAGGAQETQYF
>-|TRBJ1-2|TRBV6-5
CASRPTGELKGYTF
>-|TRBJ2-5|TRBV11-2
CASSRLQGAGETQYF
>few|TRBJ2-3|TRBV7-7
CASSFSLDRTDTQYF
>few|TRBJ2-3|TRBV4-3
CASSQNERGDTQYF
>-|TRBJ1-1|TRBV15
CATSQPGRDTEAFF
>-|TRBJ2-1|TRBV10-2
CASSTGTGFYNEQFF
>many|TRBJ2-5|TRBV5-1
CASSLEVSGTQYF